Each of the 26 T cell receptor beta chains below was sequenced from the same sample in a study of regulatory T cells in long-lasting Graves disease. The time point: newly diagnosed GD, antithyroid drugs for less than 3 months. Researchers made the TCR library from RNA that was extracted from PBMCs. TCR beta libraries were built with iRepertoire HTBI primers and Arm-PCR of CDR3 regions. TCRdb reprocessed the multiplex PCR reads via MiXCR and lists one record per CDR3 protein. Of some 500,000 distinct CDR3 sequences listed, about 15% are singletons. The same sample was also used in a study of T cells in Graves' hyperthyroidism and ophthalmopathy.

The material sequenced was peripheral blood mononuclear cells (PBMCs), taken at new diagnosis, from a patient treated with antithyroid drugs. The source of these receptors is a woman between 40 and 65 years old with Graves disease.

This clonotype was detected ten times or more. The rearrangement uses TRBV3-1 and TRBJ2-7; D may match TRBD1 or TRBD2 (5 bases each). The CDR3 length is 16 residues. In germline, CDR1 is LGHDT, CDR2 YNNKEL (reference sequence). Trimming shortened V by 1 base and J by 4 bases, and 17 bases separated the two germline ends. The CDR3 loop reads CASSQGSRFGGYEQYF. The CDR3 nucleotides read TGTGCCAGCAGCCAAGGATCGCGATTTGGGGGATACGAGCAGTACTTC.

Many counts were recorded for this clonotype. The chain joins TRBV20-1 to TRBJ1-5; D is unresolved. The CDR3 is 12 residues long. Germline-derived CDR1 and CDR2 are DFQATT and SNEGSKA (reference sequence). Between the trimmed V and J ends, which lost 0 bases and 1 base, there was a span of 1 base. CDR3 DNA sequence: TGCAGTGCTAGAGACAGCAATCAGCCCCAGCATTTT. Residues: CSARDSNQPQHF.

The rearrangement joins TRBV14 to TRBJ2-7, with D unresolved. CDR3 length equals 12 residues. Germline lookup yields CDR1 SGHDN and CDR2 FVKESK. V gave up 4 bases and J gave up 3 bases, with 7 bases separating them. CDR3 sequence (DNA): TGTGCCAGCAGCCGTAACCTCTACGAGCAGTACTTC. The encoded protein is CASSRNLYEQYF. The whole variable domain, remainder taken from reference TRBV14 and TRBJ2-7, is EAGVTQFPSHSVIEKGQTVTLRCDPISGHDNLYWYRRVMGKEIKFLLHFVKESKQDESGMPNNRFLAERTGGTYSTLKVQPAELEDSGVYFCASSRNLYEQYFGPGTRLTVT.

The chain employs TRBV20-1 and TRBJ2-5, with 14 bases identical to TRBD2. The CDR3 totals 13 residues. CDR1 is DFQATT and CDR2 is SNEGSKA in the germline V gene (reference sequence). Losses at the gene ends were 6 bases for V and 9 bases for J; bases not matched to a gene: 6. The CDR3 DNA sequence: TGCAGTGCCAGACTAGCGGGGGGGGAGGCCCAGTACTTC. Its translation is CSARLAGGEAQYF.

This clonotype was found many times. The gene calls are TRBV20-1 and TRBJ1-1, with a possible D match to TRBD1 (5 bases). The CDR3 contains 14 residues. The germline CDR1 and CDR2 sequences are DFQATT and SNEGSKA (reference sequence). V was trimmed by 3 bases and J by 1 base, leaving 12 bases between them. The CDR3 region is CSARDTARNTEAFF. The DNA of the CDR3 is TGCAGTGCTAGGGACACGGCACGGAACACTGAAGCTTTCTTT.

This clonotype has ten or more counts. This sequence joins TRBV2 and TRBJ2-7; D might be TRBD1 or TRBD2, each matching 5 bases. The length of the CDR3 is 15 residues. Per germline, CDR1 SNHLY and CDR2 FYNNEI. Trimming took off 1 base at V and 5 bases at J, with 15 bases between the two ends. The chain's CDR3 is CASSEEVTGGHEQYF. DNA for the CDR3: TGTGCCAGCAGTGAAGAGGTCACAGGAGGCCACGAGCAGTACTTC.

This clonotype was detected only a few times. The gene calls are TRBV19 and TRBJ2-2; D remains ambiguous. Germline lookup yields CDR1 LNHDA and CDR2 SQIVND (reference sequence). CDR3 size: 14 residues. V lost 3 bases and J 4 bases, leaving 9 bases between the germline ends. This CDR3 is CASSISDGTGELFF. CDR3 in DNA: TGTGCCAGTAGTATCTCGGACGGCACCGGGGAGCTGTTTTTT.

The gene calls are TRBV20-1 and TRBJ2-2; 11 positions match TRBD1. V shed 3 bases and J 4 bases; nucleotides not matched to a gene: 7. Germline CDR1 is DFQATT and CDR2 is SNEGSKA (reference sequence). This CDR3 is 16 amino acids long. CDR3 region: CSASRGGTGGTGELFF. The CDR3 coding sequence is TGCAGTGCTAGTCGTGGAGGGACAGGGGGCACCGGGGAGCTGTTTTTT.

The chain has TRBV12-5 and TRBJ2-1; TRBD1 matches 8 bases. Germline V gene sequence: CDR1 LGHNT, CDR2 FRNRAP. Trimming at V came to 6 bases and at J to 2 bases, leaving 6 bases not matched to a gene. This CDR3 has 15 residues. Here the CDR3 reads CASGRGTGTYNEQFF. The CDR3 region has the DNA TGTGCTAGTGGGAGGGGGACAGGTACCTACAATGAGCAGTTCTTC.

The CDR3 here is CASSLQRDNQPQHF. The CDR3 coding sequence is TGTGCCAGCAGTTTACAAAGGGATAATCAGCCCCAGCATTTT. The V call is TRBV28, the J call TRBJ1-5; D call uncertain. Germline CDR1 reads MDHEN; CDR2 reads SYDVKM. This CDR3 contains 14 residues. Trimming stripped 2 bases from V and 4 bases from J, with 9 bases between.

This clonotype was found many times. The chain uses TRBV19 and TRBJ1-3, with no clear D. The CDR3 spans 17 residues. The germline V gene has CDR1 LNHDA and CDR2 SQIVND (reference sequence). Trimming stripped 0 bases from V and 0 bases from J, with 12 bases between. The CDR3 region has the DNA TGTGCCAGTAGTATAGAGGTCATGGGATACTCTGGAAACACCATATATTTT. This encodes CASSIEVMGYSGNTIYF.

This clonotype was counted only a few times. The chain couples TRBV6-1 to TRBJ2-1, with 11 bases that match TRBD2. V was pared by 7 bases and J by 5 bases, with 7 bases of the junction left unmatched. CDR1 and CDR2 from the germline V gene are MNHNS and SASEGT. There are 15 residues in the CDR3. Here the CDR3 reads CASTEGLAANNEQFF. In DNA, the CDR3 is TGTGCCAGCACCGAGGGACTAGCGGCAAACAATGAGCAGTTCTTC.

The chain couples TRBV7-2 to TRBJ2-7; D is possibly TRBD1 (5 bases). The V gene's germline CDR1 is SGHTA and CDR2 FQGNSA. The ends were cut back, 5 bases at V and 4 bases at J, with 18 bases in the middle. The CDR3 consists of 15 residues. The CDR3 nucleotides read TGTGCCAGCAGCAAACGGGTGGGGCAGGCTTACGAGCAGTACTTC. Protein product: CASSKRVGQAYEQYF.

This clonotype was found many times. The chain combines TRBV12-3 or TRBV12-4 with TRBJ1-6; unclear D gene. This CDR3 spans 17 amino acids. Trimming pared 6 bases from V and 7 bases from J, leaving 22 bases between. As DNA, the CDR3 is TGTGCCAGCAGCCACACCCGACGGTCAGGCCAGAATTCACCCCTCCACTTT. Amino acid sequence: CASSHTRRSGQNSPLHF.

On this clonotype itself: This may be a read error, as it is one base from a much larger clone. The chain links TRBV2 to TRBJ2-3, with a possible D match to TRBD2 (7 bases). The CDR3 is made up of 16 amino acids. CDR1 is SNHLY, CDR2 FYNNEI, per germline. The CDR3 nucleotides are TGTGCCAGCAGTGATCGTGCCGGGGGGCACCCAGATGCGCAGTATTTT. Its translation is CASSDRAGGHPDAQYF.

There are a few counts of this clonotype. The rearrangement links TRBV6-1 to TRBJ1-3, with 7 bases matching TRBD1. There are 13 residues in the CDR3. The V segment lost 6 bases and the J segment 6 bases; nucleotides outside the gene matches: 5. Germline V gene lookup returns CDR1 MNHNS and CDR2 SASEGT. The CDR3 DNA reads TGTGCCAGCAGACGACAGGGAGAAAACACCATATATTTT. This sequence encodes CASRRQGENTIYF.

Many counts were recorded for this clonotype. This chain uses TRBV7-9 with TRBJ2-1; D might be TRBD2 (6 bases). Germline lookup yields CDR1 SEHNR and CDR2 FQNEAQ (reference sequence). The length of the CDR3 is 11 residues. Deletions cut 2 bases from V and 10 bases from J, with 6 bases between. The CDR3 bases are TGTGCCAGCAGCTTACTAGCGGAGCAGTTCTTC. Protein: CASSLLAEQFF.

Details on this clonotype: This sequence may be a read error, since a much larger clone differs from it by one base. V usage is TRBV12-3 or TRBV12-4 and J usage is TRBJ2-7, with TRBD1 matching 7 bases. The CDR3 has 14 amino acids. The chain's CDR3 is CASSSVGRGYGQYF. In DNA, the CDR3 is TGTGCCAGCAGTTCGGTTGGCAGGGGGTACGGGCAGTACTTC.

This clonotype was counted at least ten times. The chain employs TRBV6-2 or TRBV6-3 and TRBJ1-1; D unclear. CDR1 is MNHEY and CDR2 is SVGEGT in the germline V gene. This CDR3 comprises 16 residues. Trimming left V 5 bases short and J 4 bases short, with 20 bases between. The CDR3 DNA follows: TGTGCCAGCAGTACCTCCAGTGACCGTTTGAGCACTGAAGCTTTCTTT. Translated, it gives CASSTSSDRLSTEAFF.

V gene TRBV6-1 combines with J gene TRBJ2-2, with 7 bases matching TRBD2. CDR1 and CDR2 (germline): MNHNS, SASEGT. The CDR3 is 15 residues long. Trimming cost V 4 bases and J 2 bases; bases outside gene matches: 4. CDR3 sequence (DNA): TGTGCCAGCAGTGCGGGGGGTGTTAACACCGGGGAGCTGTTTTTT. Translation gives CASSAGGVNTGELFF.

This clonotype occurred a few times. The chain's CDR3 is CASRGPGQTGELFF. CDR3 coding DNA: TGTGCCAGCAGGGGGCCGGGCCAGACCGGGGAGCTGTTTTTT. The chain has TRBV12-3 or TRBV12-4 and TRBJ2-2, with D possibly being TRBD1 (5 bases). The germline V and J ends were trimmed by 6 bases and 5 bases, with 13 bases remaining between them. The CDR3 spans 14 residues.

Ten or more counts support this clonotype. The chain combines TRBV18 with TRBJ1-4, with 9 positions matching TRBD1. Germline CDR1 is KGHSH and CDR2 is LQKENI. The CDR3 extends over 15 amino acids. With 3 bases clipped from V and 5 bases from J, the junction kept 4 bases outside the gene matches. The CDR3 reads CASSPLGTGNEKLFF. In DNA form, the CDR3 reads TGTGCCAGCTCACCCCTCGGGACAGGGAATGAAAAACTGTTTTTT.

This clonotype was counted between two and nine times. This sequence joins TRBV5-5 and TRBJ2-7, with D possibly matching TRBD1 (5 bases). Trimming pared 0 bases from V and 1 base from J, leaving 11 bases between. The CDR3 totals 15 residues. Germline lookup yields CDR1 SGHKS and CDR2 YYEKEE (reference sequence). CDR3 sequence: CASSLGTSLSYEQYF. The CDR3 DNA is TGTGCCAGCAGCTTGGGGACATCGTTATCCTACGAGCAGTACTTC.

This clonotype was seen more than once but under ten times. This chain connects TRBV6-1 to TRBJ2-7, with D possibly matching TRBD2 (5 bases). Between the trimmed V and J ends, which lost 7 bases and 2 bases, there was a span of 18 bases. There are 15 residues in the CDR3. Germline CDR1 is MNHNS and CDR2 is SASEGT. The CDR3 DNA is TGTGCCAGCATCTACGACGGACGGGGAGCCTACGAGCAGTACTTC. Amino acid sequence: CASIYDGRGAYEQYF.

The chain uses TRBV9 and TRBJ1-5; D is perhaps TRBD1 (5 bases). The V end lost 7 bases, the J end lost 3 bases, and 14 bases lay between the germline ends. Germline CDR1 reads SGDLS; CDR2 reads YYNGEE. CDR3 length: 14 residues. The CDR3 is CASSGGTINQPQHF. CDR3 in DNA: TGTGCCAGCTCCGGAGGGACCATCAATCAGCCCCAGCATTTT.

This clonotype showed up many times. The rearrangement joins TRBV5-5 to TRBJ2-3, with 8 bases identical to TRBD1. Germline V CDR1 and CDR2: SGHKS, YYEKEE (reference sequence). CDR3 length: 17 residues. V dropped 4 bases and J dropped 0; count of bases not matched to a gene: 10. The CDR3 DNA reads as TGTGCCAGCAGCCGAGCAACGGGACAGGTTAGCACAGATACGCAGTATTTT. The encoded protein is CASSRATGQVSTDTQYF.